This T cell receptor (beta chain) derives from a study of shared clonotypes between healthy human individuals. CD45RO-negative cells were positively selected for CCR7, leaving out terminally differentiated effector memory CD45RA+ cells. Genomic DNA belonging to each subset was distributed in equal measure over several immunoSEQ plates. Measured with immunoSEQ multiplex PCR; TCRdb has only the in-frame clones, and not every one. The sample includes 1.5 million to 2.5 million clones, just under 95% of them seen just once. V was clipped by 0 bases and J by 5 bases, with 12 bases between them. There are 14 residues in the CDR3. Germline V gene sequence: CDR1 SGDLS, CDR2 YYNGEE.

This TCR was recovered from a man between 18 and 35 years old in good health. Sequenced: naive CD8+ T cells sorted from blood. V and J are TRBV9 and TRBJ2-7, with D maybe TRBD2 (6 bases). The CDR3 reads CASSVAGGGHEQYF. CDR3 DNA sequence: TGTGCCAGCAGCGTAGCCGGGGGAGGCCACGAGCAGTACTTC.